This note documents a single T cell receptor beta chain sequence. Losses at the gene ends were 2 bases for V and 9 bases for J; bases not matched to a gene: 6. The CDR3 covers 13 residues. CDR1 is SGHAT, CDR2 FQNNGV, per germline. Profiled with immunoSEQ multiplex PCR; TCRdb holds only in-frame clones, not every one. Of some 300,000 clones in the sample, about 90% were seen once. The study assigned cohorts using participant-reported clinical history. The sample is drawn from a study of blood T cell repertoires in COVID-19. Study in general: Samples taken during acute and convalescent COVID-19 were collected in the United States, Italy and Spain.

Material: PBMCs or T cells enriched from blood (not recorded which). The receptor's source is a woman in her 30s who had recovered from COVID-19. The rearrangement uses TRBV11-2 and TRBJ1-2; TRBD1 agrees at 7 bases. In DNA, the CDR3 is TGTGCCAGCAGCTTAATACAGGGGTTGCGCTACACCTTC. It is translated as CASSLIQGLRYTF.